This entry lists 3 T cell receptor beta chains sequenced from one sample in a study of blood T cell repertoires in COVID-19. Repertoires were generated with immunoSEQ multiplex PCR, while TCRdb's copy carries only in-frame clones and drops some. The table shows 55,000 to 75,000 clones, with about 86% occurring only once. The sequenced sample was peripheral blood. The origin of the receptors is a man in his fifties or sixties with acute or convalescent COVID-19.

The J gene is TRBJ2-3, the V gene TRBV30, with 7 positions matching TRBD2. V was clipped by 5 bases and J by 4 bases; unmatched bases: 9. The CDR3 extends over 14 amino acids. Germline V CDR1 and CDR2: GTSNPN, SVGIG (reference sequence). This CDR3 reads CAWRMSGTPDTQYF. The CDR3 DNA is TGTGCCTGGCGTATGAGCGGGACCCCAGATACGCAGTATTTT.

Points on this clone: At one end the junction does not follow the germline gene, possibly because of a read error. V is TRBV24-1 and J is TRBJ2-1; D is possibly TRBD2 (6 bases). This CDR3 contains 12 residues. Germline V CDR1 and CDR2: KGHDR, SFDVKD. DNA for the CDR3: TGTGCCACAACTAGCTCCGGGACGGAGCACTTCTTC. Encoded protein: CATTSSGTEHFF.

The CDR3 sequence is CASSARDRVDEQFF. The CDR3 nucleotides are TGTGCCAGCTCAGCCCGGGACAGGGTCGATGAGCAGTTCTTC. The chain combines TRBV18 with TRBJ2-1, with TRBD1 matching 9 bases. Germline V gene lookup returns CDR1 KGHSH and CDR2 LQKENI. V lost 5 bases and J lost 8; bases outside the gene matches: 7. This CDR3 is built from 14 residues.